The 17 T cell receptor beta chains reported below all come from one sample, sequenced in a study of identical twins. Each CDR3 protein is one row after TCRdb ran MiXCR on the 5' RACE reads. The sample has roughly 720,000 distinct CDR3 sequences; 18% are singletons. The sample was also reused in another study, on T cells expressing NK-cell markers.

The sequenced material came from PBMCs. All receptors derive from a woman aged 18-29 years in good health.

This clonotype was counted a few times. The chain links TRBV10-3 to TRBJ1-3; a weak D match, TRBD1 (5 bases). With 10 bases removed from V and 3 bases from J, the gap between germline ends came to 16 bases. This CDR3 region has 14 residues. CDR1 and CDR2 (germline): ENHRY, SYGVKD. The CDR3 DNA is TGTGCCACGTTAGGGGTAGCTTTTGGAAACACCATATATTTT. As protein: CATLGVAFGNTIYF.

The chain has TRBV7-2 and TRBJ2-5; D tentatively fits TRBD1 or TRBD2 (5 bases each). The length of the CDR3 is 13 residues. Germline values: CDR1 SGHTA, CDR2 FQGNSA. V gave up 5 bases and J gave up 5 bases, with 12 bases separating them. The DNA for the CDR3 is TGTGCCAGCAGCGTCACCAGGGAGGAGACCCAGTACTTC. This codes for CASSVTREETQYF.

The rearrangement joins TRBV12-3 or TRBV12-4 to TRBJ2-6, with a tentative D call TRBD1 (6 bases). The CDR3 covers 15 residues. Trimming cost V 5 bases and J 0 bases, with 8 bases left between them. The CDR3 is CASSRQDSGANVLTF. CDR3 bases: TGTGCCAGCAGTCGACAGGACTCTGGGGCCAACGTCCTGACTTTC.

J is TRBJ2-2 and V is TRBV20-1; the D is unclear. Trimming shortened V by 3 bases and J by 5 bases, and 10 bases separated the two germline ends. CDR1 is DFQATT and CDR2 is SNEGSKA in the germline V gene (reference sequence). CDR3 length: 13 residues. The CDR3 here is CSASWARTGELFF. CDR3 DNA sequence: TGCAGTGCTAGTTGGGCGCGTACCGGGGAGCTGTTTTTT.

The chain has TRBV3-1 and TRBJ1-3; no firm D call. The CDR3 contains 16 residues. V shed 1 base and J shed 2 bases, with 12 bases lying between them. Germline V CDR1 and CDR2: LGHDT, YNNKEL (reference sequence). The CDR3 coding sequence is TGTGCCAGCAGCCAAGTAGGCAGGAGCACTGGAAACACCATATATTTT. Its protein product is CASSQVGRSTGNTIYF. Full variable domain (missing parts from reference TRBV3-1 and TRBJ1-3): DTAVSQTPKYLVTQMGNDKSIKCEQNLGHDTMYWYKQDSKKFLKIMFSYNNKELIINETVPNRFSPKSPDKAHLNLHINSLELGDSAVYFCASSQVGRSTGNTIYFGEGSWLTVV.

This clonotype came up a few times. This chain connects TRBV6-1 to TRBJ1-1; maybe TRBD1 (6 bases). V was clipped by 8 bases and J by 1 base, with 11 bases between them. The CDR3 runs 13 residues. From germline, CDR1 is MNHNS and CDR2 SASEGT. CDR3 sequence (DNA): TGTGCCAGCTCCACAGGGACGAACACTGAAGCTTTCTTT. It is translated as CASSTGTNTEAFF.

This chain uses TRBV5-1 with TRBJ2-3; maybe TRBD1 (5 bases). The CDR3 is 14 residues long. Germline V CDR1 and CDR2: SGHRS, YFSETQ. The V and J ends lost 6 bases and 2 bases respectively, with 13 bases between them. CDR3 in DNA: TGCGCCAGCAATTTAGGGGTGGCCACAGATACGCAGTATTTT. Translated: CASNLGVATDTQYF.

This clonotype has a handful of counts. The chain combines TRBV6-2 or TRBV6-3 with TRBJ2-5, with TRBD2 identical over 7 bases. V lost 6 bases and J lost 5; bases outside the gene matches: 15. The CDR3 runs 16 residues. Germline assignment: CDR1 MNHEY and CDR2 SVGEGT. The CDR3 region has the DNA TGTGCCAGCAGACCTACTGCCGGCGCGGGGGTCGAGACCCAGTACTTC. This encodes CASRPTAGAGVETQYF.

This clonotype came up a few times. The chain carries TRBV10-3 and TRBJ2-3; 9 bases agree with TRBD2. This CDR3 has 13 amino acids. Looked up from germline, CDR1 is ENHRY and CDR2 is SYGVKD. V trimming: 11 bases; J trimming: 4 bases; junction bases outside the gene matches: 7. Written as DNA, the CDR3 is TGTGCCGCTCAGGGACTAGCCCCAGATACGCAGTATTTT. Amino acids: CAAQGLAPDTQYF.

This clonotype was observed a handful of times. The chain couples TRBV5-6 to TRBJ2-3; tentative D call: TRBD2 (5 bases). This CDR3 contains 13 residues. Germline V CDR1 and CDR2: SGHDT, YYEEEE. Between the trimmed V and J ends, which lost 6 bases and 5 bases, there was a span of 13 bases. The CDR3 DNA reads TGTGCCAGCACCTTCTGGAGGAGAGATACGCAGTATTTT. Its protein is CASTFWRRDTQYF.

This chain joins TRBV20-1 and TRBJ2-7, with D uncertain. Trimming stripped 1 base from V and 5 bases from J, with 6 bases between. Looked up from germline, CDR1 is DFQATT and CDR2 is SNEGSKA (reference sequence). The CDR3 spans 11 residues. The CDR3: CSARVNDEQYF. The CDR3 nucleotides read TGCAGTGCTAGAGTAAACGACGAGCAGTACTTC.

The chain employs TRBV6-1 and TRBJ1-2; 7 nucleotides align to TRBD1. CDR3 length: 13 amino acids. The germline V gene has CDR1 MNHNS and CDR2 SASEGT. Trimming at V came to 6 bases and at J to 8 bases, leaving 9 bases not matched to a gene. In DNA, the CDR3 is TGTGCCAGCAGCAAAGACAGGGTTGAAGGCTACACCTTC. Protein product: CASSKDRVEGYTF.

The chain links TRBV20-1 to TRBJ2-3; D uncertain. The CDR3 is 16 residues long. Germline CDR1 is DFQATT and CDR2 is SNEGSKA (reference sequence). V lost 0 bases and J 0 bases, leaving 13 bases between the germline ends. The chain's CDR3 is CSARDLRHGSTDTQYF. As DNA, the CDR3 is TGCAGTGCTAGAGATCTACGGCATGGAAGCACAGATACGCAGTATTTT.

This sequence joins TRBV6-1 and TRBJ2-5; TRBD2 matches 8 bases. Unmatched junction bases numbered 10, after V lost 8 bases and J lost 5 bases. CDR1 is MNHNS, CDR2 SASEGT, per germline. The CDR3 extends over 14 amino acids. CDR3 sequence (DNA): TGTGCCAGCGTCGCTCGGGGACTAGGGGAGACCCAGTACTTC. Protein: CASVARGLGETQYF.

This clonotype was observed a few times. The chain links TRBV6-2 or TRBV6-3 to TRBJ2-2; 8 nucleotides align to TRBD1. Germline V gene data show CDR1 as MNHEY and CDR2 as SVGEGT. The CDR3 runs to 16 residues. Unmatched junction bases numbered 12, after V lost 5 bases and J lost 7 bases. Written as DNA, the CDR3 is TGTGCCAGCAGTAGAATCCGGACAGGGTCTGTCGGGGAGCTGTTTTTT. Translated: CASSRIRTGSVGELFF.

The chain carries TRBV10-3 and TRBJ2-1; 10 bases are a match to TRBD2. CDR3 length equals 14 residues. V lost 6 bases to trimming and J lost 8 bases; unmatched junction nucleotides: 7. CDR1 and CDR2 (germline): ENHRY, SYGVKD. CDR3 amino acids: CAIRPAGGAYEQFF. DNA of the CDR3: TGTGCCATCAGACCAGCGGGAGGGGCCTATGAGCAGTTCTTC.

The table lists this clonotype with a few counts. The chain is built from TRBV5-6 and TRBJ1-2; D possibly corresponds to TRBD1 (6 bases). Trimming took off 4 bases at V and 2 bases at J, with 21 bases between the two ends. The CDR3 has 17 amino acids. Looked up from germline, CDR1 is SGHDT and CDR2 is YYEEEE. CDR3 coding DNA: TGTGCCAGCAGCCGGATTCCCCCCACAGGGCCCAACTATGGCTACACCTTC. Translation gives CASSRIPPTGPNYGYTF.